This record concerns one T cell receptor beta chain sequence. The germline gives CDR1 LGHNA, CDR2 YSLEER. The CDR3 contains 15 residues. Trimming removed 0 bases from V and 5 bases from J, with 11 bases in between. The sample originates from a study of shared clonotypes between healthy human individuals. Cells designated naive CD8 were CD45RO-negative and were positively selected for CCR7, with terminally differentiated effector memory CD45RA+ cells excluded. Sequencing used immunoSEQ multiplex PCR; TCRdb keeps in-frame clones, though not all of them. The sample consists of millions of clones, about 95% of them appearing once.

The chain has TRBV4-3 and TRBJ1-5; D may be TRBD1 (5 bases). This clonotype was obtained from a man aged 18 to 29 in good health. What was sequenced was naive CD8+ T cells sorted from blood. The CDR3: CASSQDRWGDQPQHF. The CDR3 bases are TGCGCCAGCAGCCAAGATCGGTGGGGGGATCAGCCCCAGCATTTT.